These 25 T cell receptor beta chains were all obtained from the same sample, sequenced in a study of T cells in Graves' hyperthyroidism and ophthalmopathy. Amplification of TCR beta CDR3 regions used RNA as the template. During a first-round RT-PCR of the TCR CDR3, the HTBI primer set was used. TCRdb redid the calling of the multiplex PCR reads with MiXCR, one entry per CDR3 protein. Of 350,000 or so distinct CDR3 sequences in the sample, approximately 18% were seen once. Sequencing input: blood. These receptors came from a woman in her twenties or thirties with Graves' hyperthyroidism that later progressed to Graves' ophthalmopathy.

This clonotype was counted ten times or more. This chain links TRBV6-1 with TRBJ2-7; weak D call: TRBD2 (6 bases). Germline CDR1 MNHNS, CDR2 SASEGT. V was trimmed by 11 bases and J by 2 bases, leaving 13 bases between them. The CDR3 is 12 amino acids. The CDR3: CACGGEAYEQYF. The CDR3 DNA is TGTGCCTGTGGCGGGGAGGCCTACGAGCAGTACTTC.

The CDR3 loop reads CSARDPRDYGYTF. For the CDR3, the DNA is TGCAGTGCTAGAGATCCCAGGGACTATGGCTACACCTTC. The chain uses TRBV20-1 and TRBJ1-2; D possibly corresponds to TRBD1 (5 bases). Germline V CDR1 and CDR2: DFQATT, SNEGSKA (reference sequence). This CDR3 is 13 amino acids long. Trimming cost V 0 bases and J 3 bases, with 8 bases left between them.

This clonotype was observed many times. This sequence joins TRBV6-1 and TRBJ2-7; no clear D. V was clipped by 0 bases and J by 0 bases, with 24 bases between them. This CDR3 has 20 amino acids. The germline gives CDR1 MNHNS, CDR2 SASEGT. The CDR3 loop reads CASSEAIWVVAQDNSYEQYF. The CDR3 coding sequence is TGTGCCAGCAGTGAAGCAATTTGGGTGGTTGCGCAGGATAACTCCTACGAGCAGTACTTC.

The table lists this clonotype with a few counts. This CDR3 reads CASSYYRGGSYEQYF. In DNA form, the CDR3 reads TGTGCCAGCAGTTACTACAGGGGCGGGTCCTACGAGCAGTACTTC. The chain couples TRBV6-5 to TRBJ2-7; 7 bases align to TRBD1. With V trimmed by 1 base and J by 1 base, 4 bases remained unmatched. This CDR3 region has 15 residues. Germline V CDR1 and CDR2: MNHEY, SVGAGI.

This clonotype was counted at least ten times. This rearrangement joins TRBV2 to TRBJ2-3, with a possible D match to TRBD1 (6 bases). Trimming took 7 bases from V and 0 from J, leaving 11 bases between them. Germline V gene lookup returns CDR1 SNHLY and CDR2 FYNNEI. The CDR3 spans 14 residues. CDR3 region: CASIGQMSTDTQYF. For the CDR3, the DNA is TGTGCCAGCATCGGACAGATGAGCACAGATACGCAGTATTTT.

The table lists this clonotype with many counts. V is TRBV2 and J is TRBJ2-7, with unresolved D. CDR1 and CDR2 (germline): SNHLY, FYNNEI. The V end was cut by 6 bases, the J end by 3 bases, with 12 bases between. The CDR3 totals 13 residues. The CDR3 reads CASSHKDRYEQYF. The DNA for the CDR3 is TGTGCCAGCAGCCACAAAGACCGCTACGAGCAGTACTTC.

A word on this clonotype: A much larger clone differs by one base, so this may be a read error. The chain has TRBV20-1 and TRBJ2-5, with 8 positions matching TRBD1. The CDR3 sequence is 15 residues long. CDR1 and CDR2 from the germline V gene are DFQATT and SNEGSKA (reference sequence). The CDR3 reads CSARDGTGGQGTQYF. CDR3 sequence (DNA): TGCAGTGCTAGAGATGGGACAGGCGGCCAAGGGACCCAGTACTTC.

This clonotype occurred many times. This chain links TRBV6-1 with TRBJ2-1; D is perhaps TRBD2 (6 bases). Per the germline V gene, CDR1 is MNHNS and CDR2 is SASEGT. Trimming pared 5 bases from V and 8 bases from J, leaving 19 bases between. The CDR3 covers 15 residues. CDR3 sequence reads: CASSTLAPENYEQFF. CDR3 nucleotides: TGTGCCAGCAGTACACTAGCACCTGAAAACTATGAGCAGTTCTTC.

This clonotype was picked up many times. V and J are TRBV3-1 and TRBJ1-1, with D maybe TRBD1 (6 bases). The CDR3 is 14 amino acids. Trimming stripped 4 bases from V and 1 base from J, with 10 bases between. Germline CDR1 and CDR2: LGHDT and YNNKEL (reference sequence). CDR3: CASSPRGGNTEAFF. The CDR3 DNA sequence: TGTGCCAGCAGCCCCCGAGGGGGGAACACTGAAGCTTTCTTT.

In its sample, this clonotype was seen a few times. The rearrangement joins TRBV5-1 to TRBJ2-5; perhaps D is TRBD1 or TRBD2 (5 bases each). The CDR3 is made up of 13 amino acids. The germline V gene encodes CDR1 SGHRS and CDR2 YFSETQ. Trimming removed 2 bases from V and 4 bases from J, with 9 bases in between. The CDR3 DNA follows: TGCGCCAGCAGCTTCCGGGGCACAGAGACCCAGTACTTC. Its protein is CASSFRGTETQYF.

The chain combines TRBV28 with TRBJ2-1, with 13 positions matching TRBD2. The CDR3 consists of 15 residues. With V trimmed by 2 bases and J by 5 bases, 0 bases remained unmatched. Germline lookup yields CDR1 MDHEN and CDR2 SYDVKM. The CDR3 region has the DNA TGTGCCAGCAGTTTAACTAGCGGGGGGGACAATGAGCAGTTCTTC. Translating gives CASSLTSGGDNEQFF.

This clonotype was counted many times. CDR3 bases: TGTGCCAGCAGTCGCCGGGACAGTCAGTGGACTGAAGCTTTCTTT. This sequence encodes CASSRRDSQWTEAFF. V and J are TRBV25-1 and TRBJ1-1, with TRBD1 matching over 7 bases. This CDR3 is 15 amino acids long. CDR1 is MGHDK and CDR2 is SYGVNS in the germline V gene. Trimming cost V 5 bases and J 5 bases; bases outside gene matches: 11.

The chain is built from TRBV27 and TRBJ1-4; TRBD1 is a possible D gene (5 bases). Germline V gene data show CDR1 as MNHEY and CDR2 as SMNVEV (reference sequence). The CDR3 runs to 16 residues. V lost 5 bases and J lost 4, with 17 bases in between. The CDR3 spells CASSPSGGTLNEKLFF. CDR3 coding DNA: TGTGCCAGCAGTCCGAGCGGAGGGACCCTTAATGAAAAACTGTTTTTT.

This clonotype was counted at least ten times. V usage is TRBV20-1 and J usage is TRBJ2-5; D not resolved. Looked up from germline, CDR1 is DFQATT and CDR2 is SNEGSKA (reference sequence). The V end lost 5 bases, the J end lost 5 bases, and 18 bases lay between the germline ends. The length of the CDR3 is 14 residues. The CDR3 nucleotides are TGCAGTGCTGCCGGTCGCAGGCCCCGCGAGACCCAGTACTTC. Translated: CSAAGRRPRETQYF.

The rearrangement links TRBV27 to TRBJ2-7; tentative D call: TRBD2 (6 bases). V lost 3 bases and J lost 7, with 16 bases in between. From germline, CDR1 is MNHEY and CDR2 SMNVEV (reference sequence). This CDR3 region has 14 residues. The CDR3 nucleotides are TGTGCCAGCAGTTTTACGGGGGTGGAGTGGGAGCAGTACTTC. It specifies CASSFTGVEWEQYF.

This clonotype was seen many times. This chain links TRBV2 with TRBJ1-5, with D tentatively TRBD1 (5 bases). Trimming removed 4 bases from V and 2 bases from J, with 9 bases in between. This CDR3 has 14 residues. Per germline, CDR1 SNHLY and CDR2 FYNNEI. CDR3: CASSAPGGNQPQHF. The DNA for the CDR3 is TGTGCCAGCAGTGCTCCGGGGGGCAATCAGCCCCAGCATTTT.

V and J are TRBV2 and TRBJ2-7, with a possible D match to TRBD2 (5 bases). With 4 bases removed from V and 6 bases from J, the gap between germline ends came to 16 bases. This CDR3 has 14 amino acids. Germline V gives CDR1 SNHLY, CDR2 FYNNEI. The CDR3 DNA follows: TGTGCCAGCAGTGTAGAGGGTGCGGCTGGCGAGCAGTACTTC. Amino acids: CASSVEGAAGEQYF.

The chain couples TRBV4-1 to TRBJ2-4, with a tentative D call TRBD1 (6 bases). CDR3 length: 16 amino acids. Trimming removed 3 bases from V and 6 bases from J, with 18 bases in between. Germline V lookup: CDR1 MGHRA, CDR2 YSYEKL. The CDR3 sequence is CASSHPVGQTRNIQYF. The CDR3 nucleotides are TGCGCCAGCAGCCACCCTGTCGGACAGACGCGAAACATTCAGTACTTC.

There are many counts of this clonotype. The V call is TRBV6-6, the J call TRBJ1-2; D call uncertain. The V gene lost 0 bases and the J gene lost 4 bases, with 9 bases spanning the gap. This CDR3 region has 14 residues. Germline-derived CDR1 and CDR2 are MNHNY and SVGAGI (reference sequence). CDR3 sequence reads: CASSYSQATYGYTF. The CDR3 nucleotides are TGTGCCAGCAGTTACTCCCAGGCCACCTATGGCTACACCTTC.

This clonotype was observed a few times. The chain has TRBV5-1 and TRBJ2-3; D ambiguous. The V gene lost 4 bases and the J gene lost 6 bases, with 12 bases spanning the gap. Germline V gene sequence: CDR1 SGHRS, CDR2 YFSETQ. This CDR3 has 13 residues. CDR3 coding DNA: TGCGCCAGCAGCGGCCTGCGTGGGGATACGCAGTATTTT. This sequence encodes CASSGLRGDTQYF.

This clonotype was picked up many times. The chain links TRBV27 to TRBJ1-4; no reliable D call. CDR3 length equals 17 residues. In germline, CDR1 is MNHEY, CDR2 SMNVEV (reference sequence). Trimming removed 4 bases from V and 0 bases from J, with 15 bases in between. The CDR3 sequence: CASSSFDLGPTNEKLFF. CDR3 coding DNA: TGTGCCAGCAGTTCCTTCGACCTCGGCCCAACTAATGAAAAACTGTTTTTT.

The chain recombines TRBV20-1 with TRBJ2-7, with 12 bases lining up with TRBD1. Trimming at V came to 0 bases and at J to 5 bases, leaving 5 bases not matched to a gene. Germline CDR1 is DFQATT and CDR2 is SNEGSKA (reference sequence). The CDR3 is made up of 15 amino acids. The DNA of the CDR3 is TGCAGTGCTAGAGATCCCGGGACAGGGGGCCACGAGCAGTACTTC. It codes for CSARDPGTGGHEQYF.

There are many counts of this clonotype. The J gene is TRBJ2-7, the V gene TRBV28, with 7 nucleotides matching TRBD1. Per germline, CDR1 MDHEN and CDR2 SYDVKM. J gave up 4 bases and V 7 bases, and 10 bases lay outside the gene matches. The CDR3 contains 14 residues. The CDR3, as DNA: TGTGCCAGCACCACGGACAGGCAATGGTACGAGCAGTACTTC. It specifies CASTTDRQWYEQYF.

This clonotype was detected many times. The gene calls are TRBV10-2 and TRBJ1-1; TRBD1 might be the D (6 bases). This CDR3 is 15 amino acids long. Trimming took off 6 bases at V and 0 bases at J, with 14 bases between the two ends. CDR1 is WSHSY, CDR2 SAAADI, per germline. The CDR3 coding sequence is TGCGCCAGCAGGGGGGCAGGGTCAATGAACACTGAAGCTTTCTTT. It is translated as CASRGAGSMNTEAFF.

This clonotype appeared a few times. The chain combines TRBV25-1 with TRBJ2-1; maybe TRBD2 (7 bases). The V end lost 1 base, the J end lost 8 bases, and 18 bases lay between the germline ends. The germline V gene has CDR1 MGHDK and CDR2 SYGVNS. CDR3 size: 16 residues. The CDR3 DNA reads as TGTGCCAGCAGTGAATCACGGGGGGCAATGGTTCATGAGCAGTTCTTC. Its translation is CASSESRGAMVHEQFF. Combining the CDR3 with reference TRBV25-1 and TRBJ2-1 gives the whole variable domain EADIYQTPRYLVIGTGKKITLECSQTMGHDKMYWYQQDPGMELHLIHYSYGVNSTEKGDLSSESTVSRIRTEHFPLTLESARPSHTSQYLCASSESRGAMVHEQFFGPGTRLTVL.